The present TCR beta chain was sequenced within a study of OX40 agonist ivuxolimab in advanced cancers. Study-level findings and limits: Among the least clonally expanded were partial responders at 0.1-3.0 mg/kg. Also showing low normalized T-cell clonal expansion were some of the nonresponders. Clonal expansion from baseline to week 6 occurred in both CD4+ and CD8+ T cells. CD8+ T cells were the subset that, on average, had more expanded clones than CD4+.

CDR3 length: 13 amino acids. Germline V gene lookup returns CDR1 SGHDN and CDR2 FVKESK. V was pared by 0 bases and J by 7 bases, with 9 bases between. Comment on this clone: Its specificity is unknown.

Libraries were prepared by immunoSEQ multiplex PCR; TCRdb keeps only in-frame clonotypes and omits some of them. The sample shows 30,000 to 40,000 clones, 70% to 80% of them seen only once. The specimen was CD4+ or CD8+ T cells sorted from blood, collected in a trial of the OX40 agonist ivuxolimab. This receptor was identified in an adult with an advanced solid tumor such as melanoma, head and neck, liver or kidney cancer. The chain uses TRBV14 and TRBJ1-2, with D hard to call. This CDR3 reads CASSQDQRGGYTF. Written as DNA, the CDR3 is TGTGCCAGCAGCCAAGATCAACGGGGTGGCTACACCTTC.